One and the same sample provided the 9 T cell receptor beta chains below, sequenced in a study of cytomegalovirus exposure and HLA in healthy donors. PCR employed 60 Vbeta and 13 Jbeta primers. Sequenced by immunoSEQ multiplex PCR; TCRdb stores in-frame clones only, minus some. The data contain more than 95,000 clones, approximately 72% of them singletons. The sequenced sample was PBMCs. The origin of the receptors is a woman in her 70s in good health and CMV-seropositive.

The chain employs TRBV6-1 and TRBJ2-3; 8 nucleotides agree with TRBD2. This CDR3 has 14 amino acids. The V and J ends lost 6 bases and 3 bases, in that order; junction bases with no gene match: 5. Germline CDR1 is MNHNS and CDR2 is SASEGT. CDR3 amino acids: CASSAGGGTDTQYF. Written as DNA, the CDR3 is TGTGCCAGCAGCGCCGGGGGGGGGACAGATACGCAGTATTTT.

This chain connects TRBV19 to TRBJ1-5, with D maybe TRBD1 (5 bases). The CDR3 extends over 17 amino acids. Trimming stripped 1 base from V and 2 bases from J, with 15 bases between. Germline lookup yields CDR1 LNHDA and CDR2 SQIVND (reference sequence). The DNA for the CDR3 is TGTGCCAGTAGTATAGGAAGGTCTGGGGGGGGCAATCAGCCCCAGCATTTT. Protein product: CASSIGRSGGGNQPQHF.

The genes are TRBV6-1 and TRBJ2-3, with D possibly TRBD1 on 5 matching bases. V was trimmed by 5 bases and J by 1 base, leaving 10 bases between them. This CDR3 has 14 residues. Germline values: CDR1 MNHNS, CDR2 SASEGT. CDR3 DNA: TGTGCCAGCAGTTCAACGACAGGCACAGATACGCAGTATTTT. As protein: CASSSTTGTDTQYF.

This clone came up once. The chain carries TRBV6-5 and TRBJ2-5; TRBD1 matches 7 bases. The CDR3 is made up of 13 amino acids. V was pared by 4 bases and J by 2 bases, with 1 base of the junction left unmatched. From germline, CDR1 is MNHEY and CDR2 SVGAGI. CDR3 in amino acids: CASSWGQQETQYF. The CDR3 nucleotides read TGTGCCAGCAGTTGGGGACAGCAAGAGACCCAGTACTTC.

The genes are TRBV4-1 and TRBJ2-1; 10 bases fit TRBD2. CDR1 and CDR2 (germline): MGHRA, YSYEKL. The junction had 5 bases not matched to a gene; V was cut back by 1 base and J by 2 bases. The CDR3 runs to 17 residues. CDR3 in amino acids: CASSQAYLAGAYNEQFF. CDR3 bases: TGCGCCAGCAGCCAAGCCTACCTAGCGGGAGCCTACAATGAGCAGTTCTTC.

The rearrangement uses TRBV7-8 and TRBJ2-1, with 8 nucleotides matching TRBD2. Germline V gene data show CDR1 as SGHVS and CDR2 as FQNEAQ. The length of the CDR3 is 15 residues. With V trimmed by 1 base and J by 5 bases, 4 bases remained unmatched. CDR3 residues: CASSLGGTRHNEQFF. CDR3 DNA: TGTGCCAGCAGCTTAGGAGGGACTAGACACAATGAGCAGTTCTTC.

This clone is a singleton in its sample. The chain recombines TRBV7-2 with TRBJ2-7; 7 nucleotides match TRBD1. The CDR3 has 14 amino acids. J was trimmed by 6 bases and V by 4 bases; bases with no gene match: 9. Germline V CDR1 and CDR2: SGHTA, FQGNSA. CDR3 protein: CASSSRTGGAEQYF. The CDR3 bases are TGTGCCAGCAGCTCCAGGACAGGTGGGGCCGAGCAGTACTTC.

The chain uses TRBV6-5 and TRBJ2-3; D remains unclear. The CDR3 sequence is 15 residues long. The V end was cut by 6 bases, the J end by 1 base, with 14 bases between. CDR1 is MNHEY, CDR2 SVGAGI, per germline. This CDR3 is CASRRRQERTDTQYF. The CDR3 region has the DNA TGTGCCAGCAGGCGTAGGCAGGAACGCACAGATACGCAGTATTTT.

The V call is TRBV6-4, the J call TRBJ1-6; D gene uncertain. The CDR3 runs 13 residues. V was trimmed by 2 bases and J by 7 bases, leaving 6 bases between them. Germline V lookup: CDR1 MRHNA, CDR2 SNTAGT. This chain's CDR3 is CASSDSRNSPLHF. CDR3 nucleotides: TGTGCCAGCAGTGACAGTCGGAATTCACCCCTCCACTTT.